The 15 T cell receptor beta chains listed next were all sequenced from one sample in a study of T cells in Graves' hyperthyroidism and ophthalmopathy. TCR beta CDR3 regions were amplified from RNA. With the HTBI primer set, the TCR CDR3 went through a first round of RT-PCR. MiXCR was run by TCRdb on the multiplex PCR reads, yielding one entry per CDR3 protein. Of approximately 600,000 distinct CDR3 sequences in the sample, more than 20% are singletons; the top ten hold around a third. Sample: blood. Receptor source: a man aged 30 to 45 with Graves' ophthalmopathy.

The chain combines TRBV6-2 or TRBV6-3 with TRBJ1-4; unclear D gene. CDR1 MNHEY and CDR2 SVGEGT come from the germline V gene. V gave up 7 bases and J gave up 7 bases, with 4 bases separating them. The CDR3 covers 10 residues. CDR3 nucleotides: TGTGCCAGCATTGGTGAAAAACTGTTTTTT. It encodes CASIGEKLFF.

Many counts were recorded for this clonotype. The chain links TRBV30 to TRBJ2-4, with a possible D match to TRBD1 (6 bases). The V and J ends lost 0 bases and 1 base respectively, with 7 bases between them. This CDR3 contains 14 residues. CDR1 and CDR2 from the germline V gene are GTSNPN and SVGIG (reference sequence). As DNA, the CDR3 is TGTGCCTGGAGTGTAGGGGGTGCCAAAAACATTCAGTACTTC. This gives the protein CAWSVGGAKNIQYF.

For this clonotype: A read error is possible here, since a much larger clone lies one base away. The chain recombines TRBV20-1 with TRBJ2-7; 10 nucleotides agree with TRBD2. Germline CDR1 is DFQATT and CDR2 is SNEGSKA (reference sequence). This CDR3 region has 17 residues. The CDR3 coding sequence is TGCAGTGTTAGAGGTGGACTAGCGGCCAGGGGGGCCTACGAGCAGTACTTC. The encoded protein is CSVRGGLAARGAYEQYF.

This clonotype has just a few counts. The chain is built from TRBV6-5 and TRBJ1-1; D perhaps matches TRBD1 (5 bases). Trimming removed 2 bases at V and 10 bases at J, with 14 bases between. This CDR3 has 13 residues. In germline, CDR1 is MNHEY, CDR2 SVGAGI. The CDR3 DNA follows: TGTGCCAGCAGTTACCTTAACAGGAGGAGAGCTTTCTTT. This gives the protein CASSYLNRRRAFF.

This sequence joins TRBV5-1 and TRBJ2-5; D is uncertain. Trimming took off 1 base at V and 4 bases at J, with 11 bases between the two ends. Germline V gene data show CDR1 as SGHRS and CDR2 as YFSETQ. This CDR3 is 14 amino acids long. CDR3 amino acids: CASSLFSEVETQYF. The CDR3 DNA reads as TGCGCCAGCAGCTTGTTCAGCGAGGTAGAGACCCAGTACTTC.

This clonotype was seen repeatedly, ten times or more. The rearrangement joins TRBV12-3 or TRBV12-4 to TRBJ1-5; D gene ambiguous. The CDR3 covers 15 residues. The V end lost 5 bases, the J end lost 1 base, and 12 bases lay between the germline ends. In DNA, the CDR3 is TGTGCCAGCAGTCCCGAAGGCCTGAGCAATCAGCCCCAGCATTTT. It is translated as CASSPEGLSNQPQHF.

The CDR3 sequence: CASSRQINQPQHF. In DNA form, the CDR3 reads TGTGCCAGTAGTAGGCAGATCAATCAGCCCCAGCATTTT. The J gene is TRBJ1-5, the V gene TRBV19; D remains unclear. Germline assignment: CDR1 LNHDA and CDR2 SQIVND (reference sequence). Trimming stripped 4 bases from V and 3 bases from J, with 7 bases between. The CDR3 is 13 residues long.

In regard to this clonotype: A much bigger clone sits one base away, suggesting this may be a read error. The chain couples TRBV2 to TRBJ2-1; TRBD1 is a possible D gene (6 bases). In germline, CDR1 is SNHLY, CDR2 FYNNEI. There are 12 residues in the CDR3. V was cut by 3 bases and J by 6 bases, with 6 bases left in between. CDR3 protein: CASSEDSNEQFF. DNA for the CDR3: TGTGCCAGCAGTGAGGACAGCAATGAGCAGTTCTTC.

CDR3 in amino acids: CSAVLAGVYNEQFF. In nucleotides, the CDR3 is TGCAGCGCTGTCCTAGCGGGGGTATACAATGAGCAGTTCTTC. The chain combines TRBV29-1 with TRBJ2-1; the match to TRBD2 covers 10 bases. The germline CDR1 and CDR2 sequences are SQVTM and ANQGSEA. J gave up 4 bases and V 7 bases, and 7 bases lay outside the gene matches. The CDR3 has 14 residues.

This sequence joins TRBV20-1 and TRBJ2-7; TRBD2 might be the D (6 bases). V was cut by 5 bases and J by 2 bases, with 16 bases left in between. CDR1 is DFQATT and CDR2 is SNEGSKA in the germline V gene (reference sequence). The CDR3 sequence is 14 residues long. The CDR3 protein is CSAALAKEPYEQYF. The DNA for the CDR3 is TGCAGTGCTGCCCTAGCGAAGGAGCCCTACGAGCAGTACTTC.

The chain links TRBV5-1 to TRBJ2-7; tentatively, D is TRBD1 (5 bases). The CDR3 spans 13 residues. The V and J ends lost 2 bases and 3 bases respectively, with 9 bases between them. Looked up from germline, CDR1 is SGHRS and CDR2 is YFSETQ. The CDR3 loop reads CASSLRQNYEQYF. The DNA of the CDR3 is TGCGCCAGCAGCTTAAGACAGAACTACGAGCAGTACTTC.

The chain uses TRBV2 and TRBJ2-6, with TRBD2 identical over 7 bases. After removal of 8 bases from V and 0 bases from J, the junction contained 10 bases not matched to a gene. Germline CDR1 reads SNHLY; CDR2 reads FYNNEI. The CDR3 is 17 residues long. CDR3 residues: CASLRRGDRSGANVLTF. The CDR3 coding sequence is TGTGCCAGCCTACGCCGGGGGGATCGCTCTGGGGCCAACGTCCTGACTTTC.

This clonotype appeared many times. The rearrangement joins TRBV5-1 to TRBJ2-1; D not resolved. The germline V and J ends were trimmed by 4 bases and 2 bases, with 10 bases remaining between them. The CDR3 length is 14 residues. Germline loops: CDR1 SGHRS, CDR2 YFSETQ. CDR3 sequence reads: CASSHPGPYNEQFF. CDR3 nucleotide sequence: TGCGCCAGCAGCCATCCCGGGCCCTACAATGAGCAGTTCTTC.

This clonotype has only a few counts. The J gene is TRBJ2-1, the V gene TRBV20-1; the D gene is possibly TRBD2 (5 bases). There are 16 residues in the CDR3. CDR1 is DFQATT, CDR2 SNEGSKA, per germline (reference sequence). The V end was cut by 5 bases, the J end by 0 bases, with 17 bases between. For the CDR3, the DNA is TGCAGTGCTCGGGAAGGACTGAACCGCTCCTACAATGAGCAGTTCTTC. Its translation: CSAREGLNRSYNEQFF.

This chain joins TRBV7-9 and TRBJ2-7; D is perhaps TRBD2 (6 bases). The CDR3 is made up of 14 amino acids. Germline values: CDR1 SEHNR, CDR2 FQNEAQ (reference sequence). Trimming left V 3 bases short and J 6 bases short, with 15 bases between. The CDR3 region is CASSLDGSSGEQYF. The CDR3 bases are TGTGCCAGCAGCTTGGACGGGAGTTCAGGCGAGCAGTACTTC.